The 10 T cell receptor beta chains below were found in one sample sequenced in a study of T cell responses to AZD1222 COVID-19 vaccine. Profiling relied on immunoSEQ multiplex PCR, and the TCRdb table lists in-frame clones only, not all of them. This sample has 150,000 to 200,000 clones; about 92% occur once, and the top ten carry around 4%. This material consisted of peripheral blood, taken on day 0 of MenACWY control vaccination. All receptors derive from an adult in good health.

DNA of the CDR3: TGTGCCAGCAGCCCAGGGGGCGTCGGGTACAATGAGCAGTTCTTC. Protein: CASSPGGVGYNEQFF. The chain has TRBV7-9 and TRBJ2-1, with 8 bases fitting TRBD1. CDR3 length: 15 residues. V shed 5 bases and J 4 bases; nucleotides not matched to a gene: 7. The germline gives CDR1 SEHNR, CDR2 FQNEAQ (reference sequence).

CDR3: CASSLDPGRYDEPQHF. CDR3 nucleotides: TGTGCCAGCAGCTTAGATCCGGGACGATACGATGAGCCCCAGCATTTT. This chain uses TRBV5-5 with TRBJ1-5; TRBD1 is a possible D gene (5 bases). The germline V gene has CDR1 SGHKS and CDR2 YYEKEE (reference sequence). With 2 bases removed from V and 8 bases from J, the gap between germline ends came to 20 bases. The CDR3 is made up of 16 amino acids.

In its sample, this clone was seen a few times. This rearrangement joins TRBV7-9 to TRBJ1-2; tentatively, D is TRBD1 (5 bases). This CDR3 is built from 13 residues. Germline loops: CDR1 SEHNR, CDR2 FQNEAQ (reference sequence). V lost 1 base, J lost 8 bases, and 11 bases lay in between. The CDR3 reads CASSLGDSGGYTF. As DNA, the CDR3 is TGTGCCAGCAGCTTAGGGGACTCGGGCGGCTACACCTTC.

This clone was seen just once. The chain combines TRBV5-1 with TRBJ2-1; 10 bases are shared with TRBD2. The CDR3 consists of 16 residues. CDR1 and CDR2 from the germline V gene are SGHRS and YFSETQ. V lost 3 bases to trimming and J lost 7 bases; unmatched junction nucleotides: 10. The CDR3 region has the DNA TGCGCCAGCAGCTGGACCCTAGCGGGAGCACTTAATGAGCAGTTCTTC. As protein: CASSWTLAGALNEQFF. Full variable domain (rest looked up from reference TRBV5-1 and TRBJ2-1): KAGVTQTPRYLIKTRGQQVTLSCSPISGHRSVSWYQQTPGQGLQFLFEYFSETQRNKGNFPGRFSGRQFSNSRSEMNVSTLELGDSALYLCASSWTLAGALNEQFFGPGTRLTVL.

The gene calls are TRBV6-1 and TRBJ2-1, with TRBD2 as a possible D gene (7 bases). CDR3 size: 16 residues. Per the germline V gene, CDR1 is MNHNS and CDR2 is SASEGT. V lost 2 bases and J lost 3, with 14 bases in between. The CDR3 coding sequence is TGTGCCAGCAGTGAACTCGGACTAGGGGGCTACAATGAGCAGTTCTTC. It codes for CASSELGLGGYNEQFF.

The chain is built from TRBV28 and TRBJ1-2, with D possibly matching TRBD1 (5 bases). Germline values: CDR1 MDHEN, CDR2 SYDVKM. Trimming took 6 bases from V and 4 from J, leaving 12 bases between them. The CDR3 is made up of 13 amino acids. The CDR3 DNA is TGTGCCAGCAGCCGAGGGACGGCCTATGGCTACACCTTC. Residues: CASSRGTAYGYTF.

V and J are TRBV7-3 and TRBJ2-2; 13 positions match TRBD2. Trimming cost V 3 bases and J 6 bases; bases outside gene matches: 4. Germline assignment: CDR1 SGHTA and CDR2 FQGTGA. There are 16 residues in the CDR3. The CDR3: CASSFTSGRVPGELFF. Written as DNA, the CDR3 is TGTGCCAGCAGCTTTACTAGCGGGAGGGTTCCCGGGGAGCTGTTTTTT.

The rearrangement uses TRBV6-4 and TRBJ2-1; D is unresolved. CDR1 MRHNA and CDR2 SNTAGT come from the germline V gene. V was shortened by 0 bases and J by 2 bases, with 8 bases between the two germline ends. This CDR3 contains 15 residues. The CDR3 is CASSDSDATYNEQFF. DNA for the CDR3: TGTGCCAGCAGTGACTCGGACGCAACCTACAATGAGCAGTTCTTC.

The chain employs TRBV7-2 and TRBJ2-5; D is perhaps TRBD2 (5 bases). The CDR3 spans 14 residues. Germline assignment: CDR1 SGHTA and CDR2 FQGNSA. Trimming left V 2 bases short and J 1 base short, with 8 bases between. The CDR3 nucleotides are TGTGCCAGCAGCTTATCGGGGTCCCAAGAGACCCAGTACTTC. Its translation: CASSLSGSQETQYF.

The rearrangement uses TRBV24-1 and TRBJ1-2; D gene ambiguous. Germline CDR1 and CDR2: KGHDR and SFDVKD. The ends were cut back, 0 bases at V and 14 bases at J, with 9 bases in the middle. The length of the CDR3 is 11 residues. DNA for the CDR3: TGTGCCACCAGTGATTTGCAAAACCTAACCTTC. Protein product: CATSDLQNLTF.